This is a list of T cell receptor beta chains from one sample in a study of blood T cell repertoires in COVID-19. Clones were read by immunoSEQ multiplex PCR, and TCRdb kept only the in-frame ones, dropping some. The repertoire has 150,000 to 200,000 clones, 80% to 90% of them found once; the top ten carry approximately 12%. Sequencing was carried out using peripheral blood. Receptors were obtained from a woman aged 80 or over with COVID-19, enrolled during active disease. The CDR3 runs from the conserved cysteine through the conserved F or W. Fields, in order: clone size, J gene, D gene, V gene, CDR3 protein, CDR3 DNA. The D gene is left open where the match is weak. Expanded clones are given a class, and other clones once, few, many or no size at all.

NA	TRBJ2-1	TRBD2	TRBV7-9	CASSLLAVEYNEQFF	TGTGCCAGCAGCTTACTAGCGGTCGAGTACAATGAGCAGTTCTTC
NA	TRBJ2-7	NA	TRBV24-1	CATSEAGLTGEQYF	TGTGCCACCAGTGAGGCGGGACTGACGGGGGAGCAGTACTTC
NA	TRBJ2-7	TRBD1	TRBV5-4	CASSVWTGGYREQYF	TGTGCCAGCAGCGTCTGGACAGGGGGCTACCGCGAGCAGTACTTC
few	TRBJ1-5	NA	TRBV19	CASRAGNQPQHF	TGTGCCAGTAGGGCAGGGAATCAGCCCCAGCATTTT
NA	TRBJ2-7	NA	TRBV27	CASSLAPGTVQYF	TGTGCCAGCAGTTTAGCCCCGGGAACGGTGCAGTACTTC
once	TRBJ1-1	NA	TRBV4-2	CASTVDRPNTEAFF	TGTGCCAGCACCGTGGACAGACCGAACACTGAAGCTTTCTTT
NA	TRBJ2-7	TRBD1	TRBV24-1	CATSGSPGQGHYEQYF	TGTGCCACCAGTGGTTCACCGGGACAGGGCCACTACGAGCAGTACTTC
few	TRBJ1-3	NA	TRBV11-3	CASSQHLTIGGNTIYF	TGTGCCAGCAGCCAACACCTAACTATAGGTGGAAACACCATATATTTT
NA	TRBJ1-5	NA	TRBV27	CASRPNRSNQSQHF	TGTGCCAGCAGACCAAACAGGAGCAATCAGTCCCAGCATTTT
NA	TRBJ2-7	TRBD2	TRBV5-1	CASSTGLGYEQYF	TGCGCCAGCAGCACGGGACTAGGCTACGAGCAGTACTTC
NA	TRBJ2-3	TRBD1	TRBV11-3	CASSTNTGALPHTTQYF	TGTGCCAGCAGCACGAACACAGGGGCCCTGCCCCACACAACGCAGTATTTT
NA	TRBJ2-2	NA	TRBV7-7	CASSHKGHVNTGELFF	TGTGCCAGCAGCCATAAGGGACATGTCAACACCGGGGAGCTGTTTTTT
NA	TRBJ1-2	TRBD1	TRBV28	CASRSTGDYGYTF	TGTGCCAGCAGGTCAACAGGGGACTATGGCTACACCTTC
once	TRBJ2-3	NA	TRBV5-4	CASSTGLSLSTDTQYF	TGTGCCAGCAGCACCGGACTGTCACTCAGCACAGATACGCAGTATTTT
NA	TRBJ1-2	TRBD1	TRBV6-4	CASSERTGYGYTF	TGTGCCAGCAGTGAACGGACAGGCTATGGCTACACCTTC
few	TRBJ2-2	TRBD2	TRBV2	CASTPSGNTGELFF	TGTGCCAGCACTCCTAGCGGAAACACCGGGGAGCTGTTTTTT
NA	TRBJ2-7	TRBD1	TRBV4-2	CASSQEFTGGIDEQYF	TGTGCCAGCAGCCAAGAGTTTACAGGGGGCATCGACGAGCAGTACTTC
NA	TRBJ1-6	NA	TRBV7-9	CASSLSFGNSPLHF	TGTGCCAGCAGCTTAAGTTTCGGGAATTCACCCCTCCACTTT
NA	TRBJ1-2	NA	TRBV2	CASSGLDSHRQSNYGYTF	TGTGCCAGCAGTGGCCTGGACAGTCACCGTCAATCTAACTATGGCTACACCTTC
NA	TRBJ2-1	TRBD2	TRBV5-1	CASSRGLAGGPRYNEQFF	TGCGCCAGCAGCCGGGGACTAGCGGGAGGGCCACGGTACAATGAGCAGTTCTTC
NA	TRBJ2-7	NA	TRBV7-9	CASWDTPYEQYF	TGTGCCAGCTGGGACACCCCCTACGAGCAGTACTTC
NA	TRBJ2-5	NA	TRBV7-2	CASRPGTPAETQYF	TGTGCCAGCAGACCCGGGACTCCCGCAGAGACCCAGTACTTC
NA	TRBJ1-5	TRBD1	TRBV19	CASRNRGINLNSNQPQHF	TGTGCCAGTAGGAACAGGGGGATCAATCTCAATAGCAATCAGCCCCAGCATTTT
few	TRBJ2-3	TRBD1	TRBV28	CASSLPQGDESDTQYF	TGTGCCAGCAGTTTGCCACAGGGGGATGAATCAGATACGCAGTATTTT
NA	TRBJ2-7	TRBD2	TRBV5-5	CASRGTSGTSSYEQYF	TGTGCCAGCAGGGGGACTAGCGGCACAAGCTCCTACGAGCAGTACTTC
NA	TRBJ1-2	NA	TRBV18	CASSPQTGHHLYGYTF	TGTGCCAGCTCACCTCAGACAGGCCATCACCTCTATGGCTACACCTTC
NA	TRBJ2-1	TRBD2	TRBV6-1	CASSDRGGPYNEQFF	TGTGCCAGCAGTGATCGGGGGGGCCCCTACAATGAGCAGTTCTTC
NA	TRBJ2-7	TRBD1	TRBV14	CASSQWTGTEPYEQYF	TGTGCCAGCAGCCAGTGGACCGGGACAGAGCCCTACGAGCAGTACTTC
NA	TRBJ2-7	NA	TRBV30	CAWSVSYEQYF	TGTGCCTGGAGTGTGTCTTACGAGCAGTACTTC
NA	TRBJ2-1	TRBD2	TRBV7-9	CASSLAGAGATYNEQFF	TGTGCCAGCAGCTTAGCCGGGGCGGGAGCGACCTACAATGAGCAGTTCTTC
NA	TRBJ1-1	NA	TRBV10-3	CAISGTSEAFF	TGTGCCATCAGTGGAACGAGTGAAGCTTTCTTT
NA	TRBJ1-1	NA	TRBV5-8	CASSPMTVPAFF	TGTGCCAGCAGCCCGATGACAGTTCCGGCTTTCTTT
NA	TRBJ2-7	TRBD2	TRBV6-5	CASSPLAGPYEQYF	TGTGCCAGCAGTCCTCTAGCGGGACCCTACGAGCAGTACTTC
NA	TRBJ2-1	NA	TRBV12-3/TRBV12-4	CASGQRVREQFF	TGTGCCAGCGGACAAAGGGTTAGGGAGCAGTTCTTC
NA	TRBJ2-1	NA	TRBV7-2	CASSPSRDSNEQFF	TGTGCCAGCAGTCCCAGCCGGGATAGCAATGAGCAGTTCTTC
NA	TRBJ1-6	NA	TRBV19	CASSIPGGNSPLHF	TGTGCCAGTAGTATCCCCGGCGGGAATTCACCCCTCCACTTT
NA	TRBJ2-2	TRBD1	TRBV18	CASSPHAAGGTGELFF	TGTGCCAGCTCACCTCATGCGGCAGGGGGCACCGGGGAGCTGTTTTTT
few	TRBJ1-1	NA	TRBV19	CATRPRHLDGWTEAFF	TGTGCCACCAGGCCCCGGCACCTGGATGGTTGGACTGAAGCTTTCTTT
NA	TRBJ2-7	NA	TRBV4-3	CASSQDIGPYEQYF	TGCGCCAGCAGCCAAGATATTGGCCCCTACGAGCAGTACTTC
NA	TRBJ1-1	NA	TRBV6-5	CASSRFGVNTEAFF	TGTGCCAGCAGTCGCTTCGGGGTTAACACTGAAGCTTTCTTT
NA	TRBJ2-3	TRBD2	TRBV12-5	CASGFGTIGTDTQYF	TGTGCTAGTGGCTTTGGGACTATAGGTACAGATACGCAGTATTTT
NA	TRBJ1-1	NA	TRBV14	CASSQDLAGEAFF	TGTGCCAGCAGCCAAGATCTTGCGGGTGAAGCTTTCTTT
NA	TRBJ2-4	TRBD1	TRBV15	CATSRDQTGLNIQYF	TGTGCCACCAGCAGAGATCAGACAGGGTTAAACATTCAGTACTTC
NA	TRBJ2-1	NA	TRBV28	CASSLVGRREVSEQFF	TGTGCCAGCAGTCTAGTAGGGAGGCGCGAGGTCAGTGAGCAGTTCTTC
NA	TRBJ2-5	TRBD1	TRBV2	CASSVDRAQETQYF	TGTGCCAGCAGCGTGGACAGGGCACAAGAGACCCAGTACTTC
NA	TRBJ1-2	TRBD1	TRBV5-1	CASSLENHRQGGGYTF	TGCGCCAGCAGCTTAGAAAACCATAGACAGGGAGGAGGCTACACCTTC